This TCR beta chain stems from a study of T cell responses to AZD1222 COVID-19 vaccine. Germline CDR1 is LGHDT and CDR2 is YNNKEL (reference sequence). The CDR3 has 14 residues. V shed 1 base and J shed 4 bases, with 9 bases lying between them. TCRdb keeps only in-frame clones here, not all; method: immunoSEQ multiplex PCR. Of roughly 130,000 clones detected, around 94% appear once; the ten largest clones hold approximately 1.5%. The chain combines TRBV3-1 (or the pseudogene TRBV3-2) with TRBJ2-3; tentative D call: TRBD2 (6 bases). Source: peripheral blood, taken on day 0 of AZD1222 vaccination. This receptor was obtained from an adult in good health. The CDR3 DNA sequence: TGTGCCAGCAGCCAAGCAGCGGGCTCAGATACGCAGTATTTT. It yields the protein CASSQAAGSDTQYF.